The 27 T cell receptor beta chains listed next were all sequenced from one sample in a study of T-cell memory formation after mild COVID-19. TCRdb reprocessed the 5' RACE reads with MiXCR, giving one entry per CDR3 protein. The table lists 170,000 or so distinct CDR3 sequences, about 20% of them singletons. The sample consisted of PBMCs or a T cell subset sorted from them (not recorded which). These receptors came from an adult woman who had mild COVID-19 (a few samples of this study predate the infection). Cell type and time point are not known.

The rearrangement uses TRBV4-3 and TRBJ1-1, with D maybe TRBD1 (6 bases). Germline lookup yields CDR1 LGHNA and CDR2 YSLEER. Between the trimmed V and J ends, which lost 4 bases and 6 bases, there was a span of 15 bases. This CDR3 has 14 amino acids. The CDR3 DNA reads TGCGCCAGCAGCCCCTCCACAGGGAGGCCTGAAGCTTTCTTT. Its protein product is CASSPSTGRPEAFF.

This clonotype was seen more than once but under ten times. The CDR3 DNA reads TGCAGCGTTGGGGTGGCGGGGATTGGAAACACCATATATTTT. Amino acid sequence: CSVGVAGIGNTIYF. V is TRBV29-1 and J is TRBJ1-3; D not resolved. The CDR3 sequence is 14 residues long. Germline V CDR1 and CDR2: SQVTM, ANQGSEA. The V gene lost 4 bases and the J gene lost 3 bases, with 13 bases spanning the gap.

V gene TRBV18 combines with J gene TRBJ2-3; TRBD1 is a possible D gene (5 bases). Germline CDR1 and CDR2: KGHSH and LQKENI. V was pared by 5 bases and J by 2 bases, with 20 bases between. The CDR3 spans 17 residues. CDR3 residues: CASSSEDRSSNTDTQYF. In DNA form, the CDR3 reads TGTGCCAGCTCATCCGAAGACAGATCCTCCAACACAGATACGCAGTATTTT.

The chain carries TRBV5-1 and TRBJ1-2, with 10 bases that match TRBD1. Germline assignment: CDR1 SGHRS and CDR2 YFSETQ. V shed 0 bases, J shed 5 bases, and the junction held 10 bases outside the gene matches. The CDR3 has 17 amino acids. The CDR3 sequence is CASSLAEGTGAIYGYTF. CDR3 bases: TGCGCCAGCAGCTTGGCAGAGGGGACAGGGGCGATATATGGCTACACCTTC.

The table lists this clonotype with a few counts. This chain uses TRBV4-3 with TRBJ2-1, with 12 nucleotides matching TRBD2. This CDR3 region has 17 residues. Germline V lookup: CDR1 LGHNA, CDR2 YSLEER. The V gene end was trimmed by 3 bases and the J gene end by 4 bases; junction bases not matched to a gene: 7. The CDR3 bases are TGCGCCAGCAGCCAGTCAGGACTAGCGGGACCTTACAATGAGCAGTTCTTC. It encodes CASSQSGLAGPYNEQFF.

The chain links TRBV7-3 to TRBJ1-1, with D possibly being TRBD1 (5 bases). CDR1 is SGHTA, CDR2 FQGTGA, per germline. Trimming left V 4 bases short and J 5 bases short, with 14 bases between. The CDR3 sequence is 14 residues long. This CDR3 is CASSSFQGATEAFF. The CDR3 nucleotides read TGTGCCAGCAGCTCATTTCAGGGAGCGACTGAAGCTTTCTTT.

The genes are TRBV20-1 and TRBJ2-3; possibly TRBD1 for D (7 bases). Germline-derived CDR1 and CDR2 are DFQATT and SNEGSKA (reference sequence). The ends were cut back, 6 bases at V and 5 bases at J, with 21 bases in the middle. The CDR3 loop spans 15 amino acids. For the CDR3, the DNA is TGCAGTGCCGATGGGGCGGGACAGAGTGTAGATACGCAGTATTTT. Its protein product is CSADGAGQSVDTQYF.

A few counts support this clonotype. The chain combines TRBV9 with TRBJ2-3; 11 bases fit TRBD2. Germline loops: CDR1 SGDLS, CDR2 YYNGEE. The CDR3 runs 16 residues. Trimming took 4 bases from V and 3 from J; bases not matched to a gene: 7. CDR3 sequence reads: CASSPHSGGATDTQYF. The CDR3, as DNA: TGTGCCAGCAGCCCCCATAGCGGGGGGGCTACAGATACGCAGTATTTT.

This chain joins TRBV28 and TRBJ1-1; 7 bases map to TRBD1. The CDR3 extends over 14 amino acids. V shed 6 bases, J shed 0 bases, and the junction held 4 bases outside the gene matches. Germline V gene lookup returns CDR1 MDHEN and CDR2 SYDVKM. Written as DNA, the CDR3 is TGTGCCAGCAGAACTACAGGGGTGAACACTGAAGCTTTCTTT. This codes for CASRTTGVNTEAFF.

This clonotype was found a few times. The V call is TRBV6-5, the J call TRBJ2-5, with D possibly matching TRBD1 (6 bases). CDR1 is MNHEY, CDR2 SVGAGI, per germline. The CDR3 contains 19 residues. Trimming left V 5 bases short and J 0 bases short, with 25 bases between. CDR3 region: CASSKPRKGGSYNQETQYF. The CDR3 DNA sequence: TGTGCCAGCAGTAAGCCCCGTAAAGGGGGATCTTATAACCAAGAGACCCAGTACTTC.

This clonotype was detected only a few times. The genes are TRBV7-9 and TRBJ2-7; D ambiguous. Germline assignment: CDR1 SEHNR and CDR2 FQNEAQ (reference sequence). The V end lost 4 bases, the J end lost 2 bases, and 9 bases lay between the germline ends. This CDR3 comprises 13 residues. CDR3 DNA sequence: TGTGCCAGCAGCTCTCCGATGACCTACGAGCAGTACTTC. Encoded protein: CASSSPMTYEQYF.

The J gene is TRBJ2-7, the V gene TRBV9; tentative D call: TRBD1 (6 bases). The V gene lost 0 bases and the J gene lost 5 bases, with 12 bases spanning the gap. Looked up from germline, CDR1 is SGDLS and CDR2 is YYNGEE. The CDR3 is 14 amino acids. In nucleotides, the CDR3 is TGTGCCAGCAGCGTAGGTTCAGGGGACGACGAGCAGTACTTC. Translating it yields CASSVGSGDDEQYF. Supplemented by reference TRBV9 and TRBJ2-7, the full variable domain reads DSGVTQTPKHLITATGQRVTLRCSPRSGDLSVYWYQQSLDQGLQFLIQYYNGEERAKGNILERFSAQQFPDLHSELNLSSLELGDSALYFCASSVGSGDDEQYFGPGTRLTVT.

This clonotype was counted only a few times. The CDR3 loop is CASSQDWGEPDNEQFF. In DNA, the CDR3 is TGCGCCAGCAGCCAAGATTGGGGAGAGCCGGACAATGAGCAGTTCTTC. The chain couples TRBV4-3 to TRBJ2-1, with D maybe TRBD2 (5 bases). Trimming cost V 0 bases and J 5 bases, with 14 bases left between them. The CDR3 consists of 16 residues. CDR1 and CDR2 (germline): LGHNA, YSLEER.

The chain recombines TRBV5-1 with TRBJ1-1; no definite D call. Trimming removed 4 bases from V and 5 bases from J, with 15 bases in between. CDR1 is SGHRS and CDR2 is YFSETQ in the germline V gene. CDR3 length: 14 amino acids. The chain's CDR3 is CASSPWLLETEAFF. The CDR3 nucleotides are TGCGCCAGCAGCCCCTGGTTATTGGAGACTGAAGCTTTCTTT.

The sample holds a few counts of this clonotype. V gene TRBV20-1 combines with J gene TRBJ1-5; D is possibly TRBD1 (6 bases). There are 21 residues in the CDR3. CDR1 and CDR2 (germline): DFQATT, SNEGSKA (reference sequence). Trimming stripped 1 base from V and 0 bases from J, with 28 bases between. Here the CDR3 DNA reads TGCAGTGCTAGAGGTGCCTGGGGGCCTGGGGCGTCTACAATTAGCAATCAGCCCCAGCATTTT. It specifies CSARGAWGPGASTISNQPQHF.

The chain employs TRBV12-3 or TRBV12-4 and TRBJ2-7, with a weak D call TRBD1 (5 bases). CDR3 length: 14 amino acids. V was shortened by 5 bases and J by 4 bases, with 15 bases between the two germline ends. The CDR3 nucleotides read TGTGCCAGCAGTCCGACCGGACAAGCGTACGAGCAGTACTTC. Protein sequence: CASSPTGQAYEQYF.

This clonotype was counted a few times. At one boundary the junction diverges from the germline segment, which might be a read error. V usage is TRBV20-1 and J usage is TRBJ2-7; D remains unclear. CDR1 is DFQATT, CDR2 SNEGSKA, per germline (reference sequence). This CDR3 spans 13 amino acids. CDR3 DNA sequence: TGCGGTGCTATCACAGTAAGCTCCTACGAGCAGTACTTC. Protein sequence: CGAITVSSYEQYF.

There are many counts of this clonotype. This chain joins TRBV20-1 and TRBJ2-5; D remains ambiguous. Trimming left V 6 bases short and J 2 bases short, with 16 bases between. This CDR3 comprises 14 residues. CDR1 and CDR2 from the germline V gene are DFQATT and SNEGSKA (reference sequence). CDR3 nucleotide sequence: TGCAGTGCCATCCCCCTAGGGCAACAAGAGACCCAGTACTTC. This gives the protein CSAIPLGQQETQYF.

This clonotype was detected a few times. The rearrangement joins TRBV10-3 to TRBJ1-2; 9 bases are a match to TRBD1. V lost 2 bases and J lost 8; bases outside the gene matches: 12. Germline V gene lookup returns CDR1 ENHRY and CDR2 SYGVKD. The CDR3 extends over 16 amino acids. In DNA, the CDR3 is TGTGCCATCAGTGAGGATGGGGACAGGGACATTTGGGGCTACACCTTC. Translated: CAISEDGDRDIWGYTF.

The V call is TRBV27, the J call TRBJ1-1; 11 nucleotides align to TRBD1. V shed 7 bases, J shed 8 bases, and the junction held 9 bases outside the gene matches. Germline V gene sequence: CDR1 MNHEY, CDR2 SMNVEV (reference sequence). The CDR3 is 14 amino acids. CDR3 in DNA: TGTGCCAGCATCGGGACAGGGGGATATTCGGAAGCTTTCTTT. It encodes CASIGTGGYSEAFF.

The chain couples TRBV6-5 to TRBJ2-7; D may correspond to TRBD1 or TRBD2 (6 bases each). Germline values: CDR1 MNHEY, CDR2 SVGAGI. The CDR3 has 14 amino acids. Trimming pared 4 bases from V and 3 bases from J, leaving 13 bases between. The CDR3 DNA reads TGTGCCAGCAGTTGGACGGAGGGGGGCTACGAGCAGTACTTC. Translation gives CASSWTEGGYEQYF.

The table lists this clonotype with a few counts. V gene TRBV6-6 combines with J gene TRBJ2-3; tentative D call: TRBD1 (5 bases). CDR3 length: 18 amino acids. V dropped 0 bases and J dropped 7 bases, with 23 bases sitting between them. The germline CDR1 and CDR2 sequences are MNHNY and SVGAGI (reference sequence). The CDR3 sequence is CASSYSAPPGPDGNTQYF. CDR3 nucleotides: TGTGCCAGCAGTTACTCGGCCCCGCCAGGGCCGGATGGAAATACGCAGTATTTT.

This chain joins TRBV6-4 and TRBJ1-2; 7 bases match TRBD1. Losses at the gene ends were 0 bases for V and 8 bases for J; bases not matched to a gene: 6. The germline CDR1 and CDR2 sequences are MRHNA and SNTAGT. The CDR3 sequence is 14 residues long. CDR3 protein: CASSDSEGAEGYTF. The CDR3 DNA reads TGTGCCAGCAGTGACTCCGAGGGGGCGGAGGGCTACACCTTC.

This clonotype showed up just a few times. The chain carries TRBV6-6 and TRBJ1-1; TRBD1 matches at 9 bases. Germline V gene data show CDR1 as MNHNY and CDR2 as SVGAGI (reference sequence). This CDR3 has 15 residues. The ends lost 6 bases at V and 5 bases at J; junction bases unmatched: 10. CDR3 loop: CASSSPGQGGTEAFF. CDR3 sequence (DNA): TGTGCCAGCAGCTCCCCGGGACAGGGTGGTACTGAAGCTTTCTTT.

V and J are TRBV29-1 and TRBJ1-1, with a possible D match to TRBD1 (5 bases). CDR3 length: 13 residues. Germline-derived CDR1 and CDR2 are SQVTM and ANQGSEA. Trimming left V 6 bases short and J 3 bases short, with 14 bases between. The CDR3 here is CSVTTSGHTEAFF. The CDR3 DNA reads TGCAGCGTAACTACCTCGGGACACACTGAAGCTTTCTTT.

This clonotype has just a few counts. The chain couples TRBV9 to TRBJ2-7; 8 nucleotides agree with TRBD1. This CDR3 contains 15 residues. Germline CDR1 reads SGDLS; CDR2 reads YYNGEE. The V gene end was trimmed by 0 bases and the J gene end by 3 bases; junction bases not matched to a gene: 5. CDR3 nucleotides: TGTGCCAGCAGCGTAGCATTACAGGGGGTCTACGAGCAGTACTTC. As protein: CASSVALQGVYEQYF.

V is TRBV5-6 and J is TRBJ2-7; weak D call: TRBD2 (6 bases). Germline CDR1 and CDR2: SGHDT and YYEEEE. CDR3 length: 13 residues. Trimming removed 6 bases at V and 4 bases at J, with 14 bases between. CDR3 sequence (DNA): TGTGCCAGCACCCCGGTCGGGGGTTACGAGCAGTACTTC. It encodes CASTPVGGYEQYF. The full variable domain, completed using reference TRBV5-6 and TRBJ2-7, is DAGVTQSPTHLIKTRGQQVTLRCSPKSGHDTVSWYQQALGQGPQFIFQYYEEEERQRGNFPDRFSGHQFPNYSSELNVNALLLGDSALYLCASTPVGGYEQYFGPGTRLTVT.